This T cell receptor beta chain comes out of a study of CD8+CD57+ T cells in acquired aplastic anemia. Study-level information: Isolated CD4+ and CD8+ cells, once sorted, yielded DNA averaging roughly 3 ug.

Before being chosen for sequencing, patients had shown CD8+CD57+ cell expansion by flow cytometry. Severe acquired aplastic anemia affected all patients. The study sampled blood from patients who had received no therapy. Profiling that covered TCR beta VDJ and CDR3 relied on genomic DNA as its template. TCRdb reprocessed the reads via MiXCR and lists one record per CDR3 protein. The sample lists about 150,000 distinct CDR3 sequences; approximately 44% were seen once. J gave up 9 bases and V 3 bases, and 11 bases lay outside the gene matches. CDR1 is KGHDR, CDR2 SFDVKD, per germline. The CDR3 spans 15 residues.

This TCR derives from a human donor with aplastic anemia. The rearrangement uses TRBV24-1 and TRBJ1-2; TRBD1 aligns across 8 bases. The sample taken for sequencing was sorted CD4+, CD8+, or CD8+CD57+ T cells (not recorded which) from PBMCs. DNA of the CDR3: TGTGCCACCAGTGATCCCCGGACAGGGATTAGTAGCTACACCTTC. Encoded protein: CATSDPRTGISSYTF.